These 24 T cell receptor beta chains came from one sample sequenced in a study of T cell repertoires in cytomegalovirus infection (dated by TCRdb to between 2019 and 2020). The treatment or condition label here, explained by the study, means: in vitro stimulation with specific CMV peptide epitopes to enrich CMV-specific T cells. The reads were generated on an Illumina HiSeq 1500. TCRdb trimmed public reads at Q25 via fastp, called clones via MiXCR and kept in-frame beta chains. Rows are combined by CDR3 protein, so each entry shows the most common genes and DNA. This sample gives some 920,000 distinct CDR3 sequences in total; roughly 31% of them show up just once. The biggest ten clones account for roughly an eighth of the sample. Antigens of these TCRs are unknown. Sequenced material: cultured CD8+ T cells from PBMCs, taken from culture after CMV antigen stimulation. The receptor set was obtained from a human donor in good health (CMV status not recorded). Some clones in this sample may be carry-over from other donors' samples.

The V and J genes are TRBV12-3 or TRBV12-4 and TRBJ1-5, with D possibly being TRBD1 (6 bases). The V gene lost 3 bases and the J gene lost 6 bases, with 9 bases spanning the gap. This CDR3 comprises 13 residues. The CDR3 DNA reads as TGTGCCAGCAGTTTTATAGGGGGTCAGCCCCAGCATTTT. Translation: CASSFIGGQPQHF.

The genes are TRBV20-1 and TRBJ2-7; TRBD1 might be the D (6 bases). CDR3 length: 14 amino acids. Per germline, CDR1 DFQATT and CDR2 SNEGSKA (reference sequence). The ends were cut back, 5 bases at V and 0 bases at J, with 14 bases in the middle. The CDR3 DNA follows: TGCAGTGCTTCCCCGAGGGGGAGCTCCTACGAGCAGTACGTC. This codes for CSASPRGSSYEQYV.

The chain carries TRBV6-1 and TRBJ2-7; TRBD2 is a possible D gene (6 bases). CDR1 is MNHNS, CDR2 SASEGT, per germline. Trimming pared 0 bases from V and 0 bases from J, leaving 9 bases between. There are 15 residues in the CDR3. CDR3 DNA: TGTGCCAGCAGTGAAGCGGAGGGGATCTCCTACGAGCAGTACTTC. Protein product: CASSEAEGISYEQYF.

This clonotype was seen ten or more times. The chain combines TRBV7-2 with TRBJ2-5; 9 bases map to TRBD2. Germline V gene sequence: CDR1 SGHTA, CDR2 FQGNSA. The trim removed 5 bases at V and 4 bases at J, leaving 11 bases unmatched. The CDR3 covers 16 residues. The CDR3 nucleotides are TGTGCCAGCAGCATACTTTTTAGCGGGGGCCCAGAGACCCAGTACTTC. Translating gives CASSILFSGGPETQYF. The full variable domain, its missing parts supplied by reference TRBV7-2 and TRBJ2-5, is GAGVSQSPSNKVTEKGKDVELRCDPISGHTALYWYRQSLGQGLEFLIYFQGNSAPDKSGLPSDRFSAERTGGSVSTLTIQRTQQEDSAVYLCASSILFSGGPETQYFGPGTRLLVL.

In this sample, this clonotype turned up once. Here the CDR3 reads CAISEAGPSGNTIYF. The CDR3 DNA sequence: TGTGCCATCAGTGAGGCGGGGCCTTCAGGGAACACCATATATTTT. The rearrangement joins TRBV10-3 to TRBJ1-3; a weak D match, TRBD1 (5 bases). This CDR3 is built from 15 residues. CDR1 is ENHRY and CDR2 is SYGVKD in the germline V gene. Trimming removed 2 bases at V and 7 bases at J, with 15 bases between.

This chain connects TRBV20-1 to TRBJ2-3, with a weak D call TRBD2 (6 bases). Germline V gene sequence: CDR1 DFQATT, CDR2 SNEGSKA (reference sequence). CDR3 size: 11 residues. This CDR3 is CSGLREDTQYF. DNA for the CDR3: TGCAGCGGTCTCCGGGAGGATACGCAGTATTTT.

This clonotype was recorded a few times. This sequence joins TRBV19 and TRBJ1-1; 11 positions agree with TRBD1. Germline lookup yields CDR1 LNHDA and CDR2 SQIVND (reference sequence). The J segment lost 6 bases and the V segment lost 6 bases, leaving 9 bases of the junction unmatched. The CDR3 has 15 amino acids. CDR3 sequence reads: CASSPWDRGIPEAFF. Written as DNA, the CDR3 is TGTGCCAGTAGCCCCTGGGACAGGGGGATTCCTGAAGCTTTCTTT.

This clonotype was seen many times. V and J are TRBV4-1 and TRBJ2-7; 8 bases agree with TRBD1. The V gene's germline CDR1 is MGHRA and CDR2 YSYEKL. The V gene end was trimmed by 0 bases and the J gene end by 4 bases; junction bases not matched to a gene: 8. The CDR3 spans 16 residues. CDR3 amino acids: CASSQDMAQGVYEQYF. The CDR3 DNA reads as TGCGCCAGCAGCCAAGATATGGCACAGGGGGTGTACGAGCAGTACTTC.

This chain links TRBV20-1 with TRBJ2-3, with D perhaps TRBD2 (5 bases). CDR3 size: 12 residues. V was clipped by 4 bases and J by 4 bases, with 9 bases between them. Germline V gene data show CDR1 as DFQATT and CDR2 as SNEGSKA (reference sequence). CDR3 DNA: TGCAGTGCTATCAAGGAGGCAGATACGCAGTATTTT. It encodes CSAIKEADTQYF.

The rearrangement links TRBV19 to TRBJ2-2; the D gene is possibly TRBD2 (6 bases). Germline V gene data show CDR1 as LNHDA and CDR2 as SQIVND (reference sequence). V lost 6 bases, J lost 5 bases, and 16 bases lay in between. The CDR3 runs 15 residues. This CDR3 reads CASRSPGRWTGELFF. The CDR3 region has the DNA TGTGCCAGTAGGAGTCCGGGGAGGTGGACCGGGGAGCTGTTTTTT. The full variable domain, with the rest looked up from reference TRBV19 and TRBJ2-2, is DGGITQSPKYLFRKEGQNVTLSCEQNLNHDAMYWYRQDPGQGLRLIYYSQIVNDFQKGDIAEGYSVSREKKESFPLTVTSAQKNPTAFYLCASRSPGRWTGELFFGEGSRLTVL.

The chain is built from TRBV25-1 and TRBJ1-2; weak D call: TRBD1 (6 bases). In germline, CDR1 is MGHDK, CDR2 SYGVNS. V dropped 6 bases and J dropped 7 bases, with 18 bases sitting between them. The length of the CDR3 is 14 residues. CDR3 bases: TGTGCCAGCAGCGCGCGGACAGAACGGGTTGGCTACACCTTC. This sequence encodes CASSARTERVGYTF.

This clonotype has a handful of counts. Germline is not matched at one junction end, which may reflect a read error. The chain recombines TRBV7-7 with TRBJ2-5; 8 positions agree with TRBD2. CDR3 length: 15 amino acids. The germline CDR1 and CDR2 sequences are SSHAT and FNYEAQ (reference sequence). The CDR3 DNA reads as TGTGCTAGCAGCCCCCAGCGGGGGACCCAAGAGACCCAGTACTTC. Translated, it gives CASSPQRGTQETQYF.

CDR3 protein: CASSLHIYRTSGGGSSGETQYF. CDR3 DNA: TGTGCCAGCAGTTTGCATATTTATCGGACTAGCGGGGGAGGGAGTAGTGGAGAGACCCAGTACTTC. This chain joins TRBV12-3 or TRBV12-4 and TRBJ2-5; TRBD2 matches 13 bases. V dropped 3 bases and J dropped 4; count of bases not matched to a gene: 23. The CDR3 sequence is 22 residues long.

The rearrangement uses TRBV20-1 and TRBJ1-2; a weak D match, TRBD1 (6 bases). This CDR3 is built from 13 residues. V was shortened by 1 base and J by 6 bases, with 12 bases between the two germline ends. Germline CDR1 and CDR2: DFQATT and SNEGSKA (reference sequence). The CDR3 region has the DNA TGCAGTGCTAGAGGCCAGGGGAAGGATGGCTACACCTTC. Protein product: CSARGQGKDGYTF.

The V call is TRBV6-6, the J call TRBJ1-1; 9 positions match TRBD1. Germline V lookup: CDR1 MNHNY, CDR2 SVGAGI (reference sequence). The J segment lost 11 bases and the V segment lost 0 bases, leaving 4 bases of the junction unmatched. The CDR3 is made up of 13 amino acids. The DNA for the CDR3 is TGTGCCAGCAGTTACTCGAACAGGGGGCCGGCTTTCTTT. Translation: CASSYSNRGPAFF.

This sequence joins TRBV27 and TRBJ2-7; D perhaps matches TRBD1 (6 bases). The ends were cut back, 2 bases at V and 6 bases at J, with 11 bases in the middle. The V gene's germline CDR1 is MNHEY and CDR2 SMNVEV (reference sequence). The CDR3 covers 13 residues. The CDR3, as DNA: TGTGCCAGCAGTTTAAGGGCCAGGGGCGAGCAGTACTTC. This sequence encodes CASSLRARGEQYF.

This clonotype was seen only a few times. The rearrangement links TRBV12-3 or TRBV12-4 to TRBJ2-7; 9 bases align to TRBD1. The CDR3 is made up of 15 amino acids. After removal of 3 bases from V and 1 base from J, the junction contained 4 bases not matched to a gene. CDR3 sequence reads: CASSLGQGRSYEQYF. CDR3 DNA sequence: TGTGCCAGCAGTTTGGGACAGGGTCGGTCCTACGAGCAGTACTTC.

This clonotype was counted ten times or more. The chain is built from TRBV7-2 and TRBJ1-2; 11 bases match TRBD1. The V gene's germline CDR1 is SGHTA and CDR2 FQGNSA. The CDR3 is 15 residues long. J was trimmed by 8 bases and V by 3 bases; bases with no gene match: 8. DNA for the CDR3: TGTGCCAGCAGCTTGGGACAGGGGGGGTTTGACGGCTACACCTTC. Translated, it gives CASSLGQGGFDGYTF.

This clonotype was observed at least ten times. CDR3 DNA sequence: TGTGCCAGCAGCTTTACGGATCGGGAGTACGAGCAGTACTTC. This sequence encodes CASSFTDREYEQYF. This rearrangement joins TRBV7-9 to TRBJ2-7; a possible D gene is TRBD2 (6 bases). The CDR3 runs to 14 residues. Trimming took off 3 bases at V and 4 bases at J, with 13 bases between the two ends. Germline loops: CDR1 SEHNR, CDR2 FQNEAQ (reference sequence).

The chain links TRBV7-6 to TRBJ2-4; TRBD2 might be the D (5 bases). The germline CDR1 and CDR2 sequences are SGHVS and FNYEAQ. The CDR3 spans 14 residues. Trimming took off 5 bases at V and 3 bases at J, with 11 bases between the two ends. CDR3 coding DNA: TGTGCCAGCAGCCCCCCAGGAGGCAAAAACATTCAGTACTTC. This codes for CASSPPGGKNIQYF.

The chain combines TRBV27 with TRBJ2-1; 10 bases agree with TRBD2. Per the germline V gene, CDR1 is MNHEY and CDR2 is SMNVEV (reference sequence). The CDR3 length is 17 residues. The V gene end was trimmed by 0 bases and the J gene end by 3 bases; junction bases not matched to a gene: 5. CDR3 coding DNA: TGTGCCAGCAGTTTATCGTTAGCGGGGGGTGTCTACAATGAGCAGTTCTTC. This encodes CASSLSLAGGVYNEQFF.

Ten or more counts support this clonotype. This chain links TRBV5-1 with TRBJ2-1; tentatively, D is TRBD1 (5 bases). The CDR3 extends over 16 amino acids. In germline, CDR1 is SGHRS, CDR2 YFSETQ. V gave up 3 bases and J gave up 1 base, with 14 bases separating them. CDR3 sequence: CASSSDSLGSYNEQFF. For the CDR3, the DNA is TGCGCCAGCAGCTCTGACAGTTTGGGGTCCTACAATGAGCAGTTCTTC.

This clonotype was observed a few times. The J gene is TRBJ2-1, the V gene TRBV13, with 16 bases matching TRBD2. J was trimmed by 7 bases and V by 4 bases; bases with no gene match: 10. This CDR3 comprises 18 residues. CDR1 is PRHDT and CDR2 is FYEKMQ in the germline V gene (reference sequence). The CDR3 loop reads CASSSRGLAGGLGNEQFF. The CDR3 region has the DNA TGTGCCAGCAGCTCCCGGGGACTAGCGGGGGGGTTAGGTAATGAGCAGTTCTTC.

The chain combines TRBV28 with TRBJ1-1; D might be TRBD1 (5 bases). The CDR3 consists of 14 residues. The germline gives CDR1 MDHEN, CDR2 SYDVKM. V lost 6 bases to trimming and J lost 6 bases, with 17 bases between them. The CDR3 nucleotides read TGTGCCAGCAGCCTCTCTGGGGGGGTCTCTGAAGCTTTCTTT. Amino acids: CASSLSGGVSEAFF.